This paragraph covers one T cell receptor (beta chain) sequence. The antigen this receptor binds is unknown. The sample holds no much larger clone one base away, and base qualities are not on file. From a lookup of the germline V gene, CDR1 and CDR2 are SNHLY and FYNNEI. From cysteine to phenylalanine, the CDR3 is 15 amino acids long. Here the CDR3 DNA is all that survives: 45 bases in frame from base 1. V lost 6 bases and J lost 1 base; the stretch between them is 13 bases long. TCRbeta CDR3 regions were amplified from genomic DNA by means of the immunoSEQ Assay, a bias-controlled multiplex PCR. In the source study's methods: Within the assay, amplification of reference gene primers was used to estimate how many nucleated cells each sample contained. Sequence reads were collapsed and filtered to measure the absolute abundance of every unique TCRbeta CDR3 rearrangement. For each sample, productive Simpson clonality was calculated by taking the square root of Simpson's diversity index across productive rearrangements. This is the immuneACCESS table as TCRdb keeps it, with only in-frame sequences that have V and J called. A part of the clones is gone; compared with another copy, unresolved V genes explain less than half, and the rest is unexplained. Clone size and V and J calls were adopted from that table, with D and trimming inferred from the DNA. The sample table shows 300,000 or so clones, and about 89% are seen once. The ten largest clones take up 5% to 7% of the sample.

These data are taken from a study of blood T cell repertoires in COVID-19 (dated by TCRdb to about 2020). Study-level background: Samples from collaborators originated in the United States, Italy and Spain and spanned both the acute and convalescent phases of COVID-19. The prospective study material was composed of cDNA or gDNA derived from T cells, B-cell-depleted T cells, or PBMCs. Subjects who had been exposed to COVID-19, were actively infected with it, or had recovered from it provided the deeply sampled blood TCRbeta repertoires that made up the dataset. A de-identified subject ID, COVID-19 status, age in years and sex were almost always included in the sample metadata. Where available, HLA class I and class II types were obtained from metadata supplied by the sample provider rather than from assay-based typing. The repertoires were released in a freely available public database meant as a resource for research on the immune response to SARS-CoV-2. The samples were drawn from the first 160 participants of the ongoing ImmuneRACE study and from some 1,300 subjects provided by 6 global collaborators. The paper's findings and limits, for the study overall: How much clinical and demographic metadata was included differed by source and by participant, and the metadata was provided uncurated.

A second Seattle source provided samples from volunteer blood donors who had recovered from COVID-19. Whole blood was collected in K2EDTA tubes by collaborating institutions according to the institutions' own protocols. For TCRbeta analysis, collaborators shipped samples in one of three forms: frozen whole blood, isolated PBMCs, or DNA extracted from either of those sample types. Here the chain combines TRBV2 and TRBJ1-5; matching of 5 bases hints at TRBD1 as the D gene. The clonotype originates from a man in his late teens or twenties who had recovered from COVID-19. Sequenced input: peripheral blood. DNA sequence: TGTGCCAGCAGACCTCAGACAGAGAGCAATCAGCCCCAGCATTTT. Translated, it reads CASRPQTESNQPQHF.